Below, one T cell receptor beta chain is given with its context. This clone was seen only a few times. No antigen is known for it. The input lacks base qualities; no much larger clone sits a single base away. Separate from the approximately 670-subject first cohort, the validation cohort of 90 to 150 subjects was the group to which the donors belonged. Library preparation was by the immunoSEQ multiplex PCR assay. Processing in the source paper ran as follows. A statistical classification framework was built to diagnose cytomegalovirus status from the catalog of TCR beta chain sequences. This is the immuneACCESS table as TCRdb keeps it, with only in-frame sequences that have V and J called. A part of the clones is gone; compared with another copy, unresolved V genes explain less than half, and the rest is unexplained. The V and J calls and clone size are taken from that table; D and trimming were inferred from the DNA. Counted in this sample were 150,000 to 200,000 clones; around 80% of them appeared once. Of the sample, over 10% is held by the ten largest clones.

Taken from cysteine to phenylalanine, the CDR3 has 14 residues. Kept here is only the CDR3 DNA, which spans 42 bases and is read in frame from base 1. Via the germline V gene, CDR1 is SGHRS and CDR2 YFSETQ. The V end loses 0 bases and the J end loses 0 bases, and a stretch of 6 bases separates them. This specimen belongs to a study of cytomegalovirus exposure and HLA in healthy donors (TCRdb year 2017). Looking at the study overall: A later analysis indicated that the roughly 120 validation repertoires were generated on the platform also employed for the roughly 650 repertoires of the first cohort. The aim of the study was to test whether cataloging public T cell receptors could identify signatures of past pathogen exposure. In addition to the first cohort of several hundred subjects, a separate validation cohort of 100 to 150 different subjects was used. High-throughput TCR immunosequencing, statistical association of individual TCRs with disease status, and machine learning were combined to predict cytomegalovirus infection status. The study at large found these results: The classifier was reported to diagnose cytomegalovirus status with high specificity and sensitivity in both the original cohort and the validation cohort. The study listed 164 TCR beta chains as associated with cytomegalovirus. In a later analysis, TCRs clustered in the first cohort were found to also tend to co-occur in the roughly 130 validation repertoires, with about 93% of cluster scores above 0. A few of the identified cytomegalovirus-associated TCR beta chains were confirmed in vitro to be specific for cytomegalovirus antigens. All 120 or so repertoires were used to score co-occurrence in the validation cohort in a later analysis, because that analysis had no HLA typing for the cohort. It was suggested by the authors that the approach could potentially be generalized to other disease states and immunological phenotypes. Most TCR sequences were seen in very few donors, while some public TCRs were found in many individuals.

This sequence uses TRBV5-1 and TRBJ1-1; the D gene remains uncertain. The clonotype comes from a woman in her 30s in good health and CMV-seropositive. Material: PBMCs. The encoded CDR3 is CASSLDGLNTEAFF. The nucleotide sequence reads TGCGCCAGCAGCTTGGACGGGTTGAACACTGAAGCTTTCTTT.